These 20 T cell receptor beta chains were all obtained from the same sample, sequenced in a study of OX40 agonist ivuxolimab in advanced cancers. The method was immunoSEQ multiplex PCR; TCRdb's version includes in-frame clones alone and lacks a portion of them. The sample has more than 25,000 clones; roughly nine tenths are singletons. The specimen comprised CD4+ or CD8+ T cells sorted from blood, sampled in a trial of the OX40 agonist ivuxolimab. The receptors come from an adult with an advanced solid tumor such as melanoma, head and neck, liver or kidney cancer.

The J gene is TRBJ2-7, the V gene TRBV19; 10 bases match TRBD1. The CDR3 consists of 15 residues. V dropped 2 bases and J dropped 1; count of bases not matched to a gene: 2. Germline V lookup: CDR1 LNHDA, CDR2 SQIVND (reference sequence). CDR3 protein: CASSITDRGSYEQYF. Here the CDR3 DNA reads TGTGCCAGTAGTATAACGGACAGGGGGTCCTACGAGCAGTACTTC. Combining the CDR3 with reference TRBV19 and TRBJ2-7 gives the whole variable domain DGGITQSPKYLFRKEGQNVTLSCEQNLNHDAMYWYRQDPGQGLRLIYYSQIVNDFQKGDIAEGYSVSREKKESFPLTVTSAQKNPTAFYLCASSITDRGSYEQYFGPGTRLTVT.

The J gene is TRBJ1-3, the V gene TRBV7-7, with 8 bases that match TRBD1. The CDR3 contains 15 residues. Unmatched junction bases numbered 4, after V lost 5 bases and J lost 1 base. Germline V lookup: CDR1 SSHAT, CDR2 FNYEAQ (reference sequence). CDR3 coding DNA: TGTGCCAGCAGCCCCGGGACAGGTTCTGGAAACACCATATATTTT. Its translation is CASSPGTGSGNTIYF.

The V call is TRBV7-9, the J call TRBJ2-2, with D possibly matching TRBD1 (5 bases). This CDR3 contains 16 residues. The germline V gene has CDR1 SEHNR and CDR2 FQNEAQ (reference sequence). Trimming cost V 1 base and J 2 bases, with 11 bases left between them. The chain's CDR3 is CASSLVPTGNTGELFF. The CDR3 DNA follows: TGTGCCAGCAGCTTAGTACCCACAGGAAACACCGGGGAGCTGTTTTTT.

By its share, this clone is large (0.1 to 1%). The gene calls are TRBV7-6 and TRBJ1-2; D is perhaps TRBD1 (5 bases). The CDR3 runs to 13 residues. The V end was cut by 0 bases, the J end by 6 bases, with 8 bases between. Germline V lookup: CDR1 SGHVS, CDR2 FNYEAQ. For the CDR3, the DNA is TGTGCCAGCAGCTTAGCGGCAGGGAATGGCTACACCTTC. As protein: CASSLAAGNGYTF.

The genes are TRBV29-1 and TRBJ1-1; no definite D call. The CDR3 totals 10 residues. Germline loops: CDR1 SQVTM, CDR2 ANQGSEA. Trimming shortened V by 3 bases and J by 6 bases, and 5 bases separated the two germline ends. CDR3 region: CSVEDPEAFF. The CDR3 DNA reads TGCAGCGTTGAGGATCCTGAAGCTTTCTTT.

This clone was recorded a few times. The chain is built from TRBV10-3 and TRBJ2-7, with unresolved D. CDR1 is ENHRY, CDR2 SYGVKD, per germline. The CDR3 length is 14 residues. The germline V and J ends were trimmed by 3 bases and 0 bases, with 9 bases remaining between them. DNA for the CDR3: TGTGCCATCAGTGAACCGGAATACTCCTACGAGCAGTACTTC. Residues: CAISEPEYSYEQYF.

The rearrangement joins TRBV11-2 to TRBJ2-3, with unresolved D. The CDR3 runs 13 residues. V shed 1 base and J shed 4 bases, with 6 bases lying between them. Looked up from germline, CDR1 is SGHAT and CDR2 is FQNNGV. The CDR3 loop is CASSLAHSDTQYF. CDR3 DNA sequence: TGTGCCAGCAGCTTAGCGCATTCAGATACGCAGTATTTT.

The chain is built from TRBV7-6 and TRBJ2-1, with 7 positions matching TRBD2. Trimming took 5 bases from V and 1 from J; bases not matched to a gene: 14. The V gene's germline CDR1 is SGHVS and CDR2 FNYEAQ. There are 18 residues in the CDR3. The CDR3 coding sequence is TGTGCCAGCAGCCCCATGTGGGGAGGGCCTGAATCCTACAATGAGCAGTTCTTC. It translates to CASSPMWGGPESYNEQFF.

The rearrangement joins TRBV28 to TRBJ2-7, with no clear D. CDR3 size: 13 residues. V was trimmed by 3 bases and J by 2 bases, leaving 8 bases between them. CDR1 and CDR2 from the germline V gene are MDHEN and SYDVKM. CDR3 bases: TGTGCCAGCAGTTTGCCTGGACCCTACGAGCAGTACTTC. It codes for CASSLPGPYEQYF.

The DNA for the CDR3 is TGTGCCTGGAGTGTCACGGGAGGGAACACTGAAGCTTTCTTT. Translated: CAWSVTGGNTEAFF. The chain employs TRBV30 and TRBJ1-1, with unresolved D. With 0 bases removed from V and 1 base from J, the gap between germline ends came to 9 bases. There are 14 residues in the CDR3. Germline values: CDR1 GTSNPN, CDR2 SVGIG (reference sequence). Complete variable domain (other parts from reference TRBV30 and TRBJ1-1): SQTIHQWPATLVQPVGSPLSLECTVEGTSNPNLYWYRQAAGRGLQLLFYSVGIGQISSEVPQNLSASRPQDRQFILSSKKLLLSDSGFYLCAWSVTGGNTEAFFGQGTRLTVV.

The CDR3 DNA sequence: TGTGCCAGTACCCCCCTAGCGGGTATAATGGATGAGCAGTTCTTC. Protein sequence: CASTPLAGIMDEQFF. The genes are TRBV19 and TRBJ2-1, with 8 nucleotides matching TRBD2. CDR3 size: 15 residues. After removal of 7 bases from V and 8 bases from J, the junction contained 13 bases not matched to a gene. Germline V gene sequence: CDR1 LNHDA, CDR2 SQIVND (reference sequence).

The chain joins TRBV7-9 to TRBJ2-6; D gene unclear. The germline V and J ends were trimmed by 4 bases and 0 bases, with 19 bases remaining between them. CDR1 and CDR2 from the germline V gene are SEHNR and FQNEAQ (reference sequence). CDR3 size: 19 residues. CDR3 protein: CASSSVDRVPPSGANVLTF. The CDR3 region has the DNA TGTGCCAGCAGCTCGGTCGATCGGGTTCCTCCCTCTGGGGCCAACGTCCTGACTTTC.

The chain recombines TRBV5-8 with TRBJ2-7; the D is unclear. Trimming shortened V by 0 bases and J by 4 bases, and 8 bases separated the two germline ends. Looked up from germline, CDR1 is SGHTS and CDR2 is YDEGEE. The CDR3 consists of 13 residues. The CDR3 sequence is CASSLAADYEQYF. For the CDR3, the DNA is TGTGCCAGCAGCTTGGCCGCGGATTACGAGCAGTACTTC.

The V and J genes are TRBV11-2 and TRBJ2-5, with a tentative D call TRBD2 (7 bases). The germline gives CDR1 SGHAT, CDR2 FQNNGV. The ends were cut back, 1 base at V and 7 bases at J, with 16 bases in the middle. The CDR3 covers 15 residues. This chain's CDR3 is CASSLGGGTGLTQYF. DNA for the CDR3: TGTGCCAGCAGCTTAGGGGGGGGAACAGGGTTGACCCAGTACTTC.

V and J are TRBV19 and TRBJ2-3; 10 bases match TRBD1. The junction had 12 bases not matched to a gene; V was cut back by 6 bases and J by 0 bases. Germline V CDR1 and CDR2: LNHDA, SQIVND (reference sequence). This CDR3 has 18 amino acids. The CDR3 reads CASSQPRGQGVSTDTQYF. The DNA of the CDR3 is TGTGCCAGTAGCCAACCCCGTGGACAGGGGGTTAGCACAGATACGCAGTATTTT.

V is TRBV5-1 and J is TRBJ2-1, with 10 bases that match TRBD1. Germline V CDR1 and CDR2: SGHRS, YFSETQ. V dropped 3 bases and J dropped 4; count of bases not matched to a gene: 4. The CDR3 is 15 residues long. The CDR3 DNA sequence: TGCGCCAGCAGCTCGGGACAGGGGACATACAATGAGCAGTTCTTC. It encodes CASSSGQGTYNEQFF.

This chain uses TRBV7-6 with TRBJ2-7, with TRBD2 as a possible D gene (6 bases). V was clipped by 0 bases and J by 7 bases, with 13 bases between them. Germline CDR1 SGHVS, CDR2 FNYEAQ. CDR3 size: 14 residues. The CDR3 is CASSLAAGGYEQYF. The CDR3 DNA sequence: TGTGCCAGCAGCTTAGCGGCCGGGGGTTATGAGCAGTACTTC.

The rearrangement joins TRBV2 to TRBJ2-1; possible D gene TRBD2, 5 bases. Germline-derived CDR1 and CDR2 are SNHLY and FYNNEI. The CDR3 runs 17 residues. V lost 7 bases and J 2 bases, leaving 21 bases between the germline ends. In nucleotides, the CDR3 is TGTGCCAGCATTAAGAGGTCGGGCAGCGGAGCCTACAATGAGCAGTTCTTC. The encoded protein is CASIKRSGSGAYNEQFF. Full variable domain (outside the CDR3, taken from reference TRBV2 and TRBJ2-1): EPEVTQTPSHQVTQMGQEVILRCVPISNHLYFYWYRQILGQKVEFLVSFYNNEISEKSEIFDDQFSVERPDGSNFTLKIRSTKLEDSAMYFCASIKRSGSGAYNEQFFGPGTRLTVL.

This chain connects TRBV7-8 to TRBJ2-2, with 7 bases identical to TRBD2. Germline CDR1 SGHVS, CDR2 FQNEAQ. The J segment lost 6 bases and the V segment lost 4 bases, leaving 11 bases of the junction unmatched. The CDR3 covers 16 residues. The DNA for the CDR3 is TGTGCCAGCAGCTCCCTGGGGGGGATAGTACCCGGGGAGCTGTTTTTT. It translates to CASSSLGGIVPGELFF.

The genes are TRBV7-6 and TRBJ2-2; 7 positions match TRBD1. This CDR3 has 19 amino acids. Germline-derived CDR1 and CDR2 are SGHVS and FNYEAQ. V lost 7 bases to trimming and J lost 0 bases; unmatched junction nucleotides: 17. The CDR3 here is CASTFQNGDRAANTGELFF. The CDR3 DNA is TGTGCCAGCACCTTCCAGAACGGCGACAGGGCAGCGAACACCGGGGAGCTGTTTTTT.